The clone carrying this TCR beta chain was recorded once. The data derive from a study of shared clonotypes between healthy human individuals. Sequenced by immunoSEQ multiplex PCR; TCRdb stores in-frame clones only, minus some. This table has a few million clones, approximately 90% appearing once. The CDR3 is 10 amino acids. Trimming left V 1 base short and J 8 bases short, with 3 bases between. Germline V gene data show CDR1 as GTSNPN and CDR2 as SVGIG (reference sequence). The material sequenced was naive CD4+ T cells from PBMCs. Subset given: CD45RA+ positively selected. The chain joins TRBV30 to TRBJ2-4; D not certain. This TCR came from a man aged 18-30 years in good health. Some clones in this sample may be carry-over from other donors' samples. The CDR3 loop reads CAWSGDIQYF. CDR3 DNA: TGTGCCTGGAGTGGGGACATTCAGTACTTC.